This T cell receptor beta chain was captured by sequencing in a study of CD8+CD57+ T cells in acquired aplastic anemia. V shed 1 base and J shed 6 bases, with 4 bases lying between them. Per the germline V gene, CDR1 is SGHRS and CDR2 is YFSETQ. The CDR3 runs 12 residues. Genomic DNA constituted the template upon which TCR beta VDJ and CDR3 profiling was performed. TCRdb passed the reads through MiXCR, listing each CDR3 protein once. Among around 190,000 distinct CDR3 sequences, about 59% were seen once, and the ten largest hold 25% to 30%. The sequenced sample consisted of sorted CD4+, CD8+, or CD8+CD57+ T cells (not recorded which) from PBMCs. This TCR was sampled from a human donor in good health. The chain is built from TRBV5-1 and TRBJ2-2, with no clear D. The CDR3 spells CASSLKAGELFF. The CDR3, as DNA: TGCGCCAGCAGCTTGAAGGCCGGGGAGCTGTTTTTT.